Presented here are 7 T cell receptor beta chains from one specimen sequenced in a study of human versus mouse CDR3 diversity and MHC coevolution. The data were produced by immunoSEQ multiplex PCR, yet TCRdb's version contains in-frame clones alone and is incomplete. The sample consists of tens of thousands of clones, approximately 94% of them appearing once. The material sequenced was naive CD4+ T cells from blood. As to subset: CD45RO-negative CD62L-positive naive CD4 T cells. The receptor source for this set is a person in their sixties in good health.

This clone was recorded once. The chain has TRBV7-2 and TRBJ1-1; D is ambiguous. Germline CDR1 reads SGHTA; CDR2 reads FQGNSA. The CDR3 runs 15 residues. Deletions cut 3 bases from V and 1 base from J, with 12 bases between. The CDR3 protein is CASSFYLASNTEAFF. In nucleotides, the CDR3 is TGTGCCAGCAGCTTTTATCTGGCTTCGAACACTGAAGCTTTCTTT.

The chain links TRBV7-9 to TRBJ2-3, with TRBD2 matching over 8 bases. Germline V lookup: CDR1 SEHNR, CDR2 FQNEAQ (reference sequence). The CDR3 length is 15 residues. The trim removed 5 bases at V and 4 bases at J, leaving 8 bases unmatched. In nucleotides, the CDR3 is TGTGCCAGCAGCCGTCAGCGGGAGAGTGCAGATACGCAGTATTTT. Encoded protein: CASSRQRESADTQYF.

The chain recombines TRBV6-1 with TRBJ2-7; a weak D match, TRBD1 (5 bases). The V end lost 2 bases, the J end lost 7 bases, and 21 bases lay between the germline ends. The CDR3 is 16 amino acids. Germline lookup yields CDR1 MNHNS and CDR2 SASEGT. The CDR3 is CASSEKVRALPTEQYF. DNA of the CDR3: TGTGCCAGCAGTGAAAAGGTCAGGGCCTTACCTACGGAGCAGTACTTC.

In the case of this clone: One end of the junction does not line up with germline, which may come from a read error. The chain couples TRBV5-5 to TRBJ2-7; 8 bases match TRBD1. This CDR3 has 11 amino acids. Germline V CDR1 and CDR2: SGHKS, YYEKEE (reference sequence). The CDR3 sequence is CASSSQGARHF. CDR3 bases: TGTGCCAGCAGCTCGCAGGGGGCGCGGCACTTC. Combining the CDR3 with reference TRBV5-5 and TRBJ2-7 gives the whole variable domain DAGVTQSPTHLIKTRGQQVTLRCSPISGHKSVSWYQQVLGQGPQFIFQYYEKEERGRGNFPDRFSARQFPNYSSELNVNALLLGDSALYLCASSSQGARHFGPGTRLTVT.

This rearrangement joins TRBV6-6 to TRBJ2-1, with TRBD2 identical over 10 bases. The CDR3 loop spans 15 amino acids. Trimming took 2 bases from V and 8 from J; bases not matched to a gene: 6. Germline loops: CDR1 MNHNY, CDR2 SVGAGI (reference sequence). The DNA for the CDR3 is TGTGCCAGCAGTTACCTAGCGGGAGTGGTGGATGAGCAGTTCTTC. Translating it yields CASSYLAGVVDEQFF.

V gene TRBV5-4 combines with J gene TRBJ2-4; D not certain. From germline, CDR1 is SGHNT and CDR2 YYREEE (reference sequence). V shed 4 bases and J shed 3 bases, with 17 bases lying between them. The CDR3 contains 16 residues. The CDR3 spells CASSPTPSRGKNIQYF. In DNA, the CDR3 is TGTGCCAGCAGCCCTACCCCATCACGAGGCAAAAACATTCAGTACTTC.

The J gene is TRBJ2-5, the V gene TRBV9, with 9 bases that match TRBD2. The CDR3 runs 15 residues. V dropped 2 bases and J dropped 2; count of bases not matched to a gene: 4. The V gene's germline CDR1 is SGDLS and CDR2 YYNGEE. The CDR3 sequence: CASSVSGSRQETQYF. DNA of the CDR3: TGTGCCAGCAGCGTTAGCGGGAGTAGGCAAGAGACCCAGTACTTC.